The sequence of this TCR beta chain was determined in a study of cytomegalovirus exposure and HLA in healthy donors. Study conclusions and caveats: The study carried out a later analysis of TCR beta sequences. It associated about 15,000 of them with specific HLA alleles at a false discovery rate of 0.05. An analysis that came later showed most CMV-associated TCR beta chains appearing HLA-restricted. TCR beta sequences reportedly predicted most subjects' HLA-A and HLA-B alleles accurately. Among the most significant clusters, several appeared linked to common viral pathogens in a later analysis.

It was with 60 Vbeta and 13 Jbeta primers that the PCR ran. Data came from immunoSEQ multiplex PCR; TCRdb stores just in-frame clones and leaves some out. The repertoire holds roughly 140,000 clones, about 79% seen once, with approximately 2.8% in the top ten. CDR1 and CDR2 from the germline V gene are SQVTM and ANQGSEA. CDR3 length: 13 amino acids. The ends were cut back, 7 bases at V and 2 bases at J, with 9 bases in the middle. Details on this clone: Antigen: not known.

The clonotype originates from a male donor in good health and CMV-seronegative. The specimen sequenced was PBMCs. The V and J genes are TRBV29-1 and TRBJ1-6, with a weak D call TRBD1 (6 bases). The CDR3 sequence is CSARDTYNSPLHF. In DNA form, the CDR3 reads TGCAGCGCCAGGGACACCTATAATTCACCCCTCCACTTT.